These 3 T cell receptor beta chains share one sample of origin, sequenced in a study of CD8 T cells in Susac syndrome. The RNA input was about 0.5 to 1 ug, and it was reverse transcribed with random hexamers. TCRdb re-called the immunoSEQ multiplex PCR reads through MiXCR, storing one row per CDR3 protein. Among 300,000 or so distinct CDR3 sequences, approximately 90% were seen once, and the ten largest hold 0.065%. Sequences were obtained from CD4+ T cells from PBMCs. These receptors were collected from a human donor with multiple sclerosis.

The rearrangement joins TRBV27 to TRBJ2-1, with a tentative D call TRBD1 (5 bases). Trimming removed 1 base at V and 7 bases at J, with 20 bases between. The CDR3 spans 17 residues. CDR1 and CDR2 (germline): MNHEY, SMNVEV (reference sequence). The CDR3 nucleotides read TGTGCCAGCAGTTTATTTGCAGGGCAAGGTACGCGAAATGAGCAGTTCTTC. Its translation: CASSLFAGQGTRNEQFF.

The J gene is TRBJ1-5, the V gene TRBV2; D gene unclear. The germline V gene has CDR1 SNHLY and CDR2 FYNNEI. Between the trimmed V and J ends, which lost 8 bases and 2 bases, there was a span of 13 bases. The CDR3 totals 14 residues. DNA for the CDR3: TGTGCCAGCCTGGGCCAGTGGGGCAATCAGCCCCAGCATTTT. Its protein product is CASLGQWGNQPQHF.

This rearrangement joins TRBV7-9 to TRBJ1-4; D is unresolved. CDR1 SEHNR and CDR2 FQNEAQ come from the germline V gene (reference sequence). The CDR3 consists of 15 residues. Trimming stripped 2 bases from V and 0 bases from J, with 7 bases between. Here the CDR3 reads CASSLHAATNEKLFF. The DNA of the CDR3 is TGTGCCAGCAGCTTACACGCCGCAACTAATGAAAAACTGTTTTTT. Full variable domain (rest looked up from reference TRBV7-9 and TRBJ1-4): DTGVSQNPRHKITKRGQNVTFRCDPISEHNRLYWYRQTLGQGPEFLTYFQNEAQLEKSRLLSDRFSAERPKGSFSTLEIQRTEQGDSAMYLCASSLHAATNEKLFFGSGTQLSVL.